This T cell receptor (beta chain) was captured in a study of human T cells and chemical hapten exposure. Study details: Patients, largely female, had alopecia areata, totalis or universalis.

Single cDNA molecules in the library carried unique molecular identifiers attached during preparation. TCRdb redid the calling of the RACE reads with MiXCR, one entry per CDR3 protein. Among 370,000 or so distinct CDR3 sequences listed, approximately 4.4% were seen once. Time point here: patch test 1, 2 weeks after DPC sensitization. Stated treatment: therapeutic diphenylcyclopropenone sensitization with weekly scalp DPC. The study enrolled 18 to 70-year-old alopecia patients suitable for DPC. The source was whole blood, collected in connection with sensitization to the hapten diphenylcyclopropenone (DPC). The receptor's source is a woman between 50 and 59 years old with alopecia areata. Some clones in this sample may be carry-over from other donors' samples.

The CDR3 loop is CASSLGARGDTEAFF. CDR3 nucleotide sequence: TGTGCCAGCAGCTTAGGGGCTAGGGGGGACACTGAAGCTTTCTTT. The V call is TRBV7-6, the J call TRBJ1-1; the D gene is possibly TRBD1 (6 bases). The germline V and J ends were trimmed by 1 base and 3 bases, with 12 bases remaining between them. CDR3 size: 15 residues. CDR1 and CDR2 from the germline V gene are SGHVS and FNYEAQ.